The rows below give T cell receptor beta chains drawn from one sample of a study of cytomegalovirus exposure and HLA in healthy donors. Measured with immunoSEQ multiplex PCR; TCRdb has only the in-frame clones, and not every one. The sample contains 200,000 or so clones, roughly 74% of which appear only once. Sequenced material: PBMCs. Source of these receptors: a woman in her thirties in good health and CMV-seropositive. Both conserved end residues are part of each CDR3. The D gene is left open where the match is weak. Some rows mark clone size as missing; the rest say once, few, many or name a class of expanded clone.

v_gene,abundance,j_gene,d_gene,CDR3nt,CDR3aa
TRBV2,-,TRBJ1-2,-,TGTGCCAGCAGTGGGGCAACTAACTATGGCTACACCTTC,CASSGATNYGYTF
TRBV7-2,once,TRBJ2-5,TRBD2,TGTGCCAGCAGCGGACTAGCGGGGGCCTGGGAGACCCAGTACTTC,CASSGLAGAWETQYF
TRBV11-1,once,TRBJ2-7,-,TGTGCCAGCGGGAGTCGGGGGTGGCACGAGCAGTACTTC,CASGSRGWHEQYF
TRBV19,-,TRBJ1-1,-,TGTGCCAGTAGTATGACCCAGCGGGTCGCGGACACTGAAGCTTTCTTT,CASSMTQRVADTEAFF
TRBV10-3,-,TRBJ2-7,-,TGTGCAACTAAGTACCGCGAACACATCTCCTACGAGCAGTACTTC,CATKYREHISYEQYF
TRBV4-1,few,TRBJ2-5,-,TGCGCCAGCAGATTGGCGGGGCAGGAGACCCAGTACTTC,CASRLAGQETQYF
TRBV2,once,TRBJ2-3,-,TGTGCCAGCAGTAATGAGGGGGGGAGCACAGATACGCAGTATTTT,CASSNEGGSTDTQYF
TRBV6-5,few,TRBJ2-7,-,TGTGCCAGCAGTCGTACTGACAGAGGCGAGCAGTACTTC,CASSRTDRGEQYF
TRBV9,-,TRBJ1-2,-,TGTGCCAGCAGTTCTAGAACTTTCGGTGGCTACACCTTC,CASSSRTFGGYTF
TRBV6-1,-,TRBJ1-2,-,TGTGCCACCTCACCCGGAGCGAACTATGGCTACACCTTC,CATSPGANYGYTF
TRBV19,few,TRBJ2-1,-,TGTGCCAGTAGTCTCCCCTACAATGAGCAGTTCTTC,CASSLPYNEQFF
TRBV5-1,-,TRBJ1-1,-,TGCGCCAGCAGCTTAGCAGGGTACACTGAAGCTTTCTTT,CASSLAGYTEAFF
TRBV7-9,few,TRBJ2-3,-,TGTGCCAGCAGCTTAGCCTCGGGATGGGAGTATTTT,CASSLASGWEYF
TRBV5-6,-,TRBJ2-4,TRBD2,TGTGCCAGCAGCTTGGGACTAGCGCTGGACATTCAGTACTTC,CASSLGLALDIQYF
TRBV7-2,-,TRBJ1-2,-,TGTGCCAGCAGCTTTATGGGGGGTTTGAACTATGGCTACACCTTC,CASSFMGGLNYGYTF
TRBV5-6,-,TRBJ2-7,-,TGTGCCAGCAGCTTTAATCCCCCCTACGAGCAGTACTTC,CASSFNPPYEQYF
TRBV7-3,-,TRBJ2-5,-,TGTGCCAGCAGCTTAACTTCACACCAAGAAGAGACCCAGTACTTC,CASSLTSHQEETQYF
TRBV19,-,TRBJ1-5,TRBD1,TGTGCCAGTAGTCCCCAGACAGGGGGATATAGCAATCAGCCCCAGCATTTT,CASSPQTGGYSNQPQHF
TRBV6-1,-,TRBJ2-7,-,TGTGCCAGCAGTGAAGCCGTGGCCTCGCGGGAGCAGTACTTC,CASSEAVASREQYF
TRBV5-6,-,TRBJ1-4,TRBD1,TGTGCCAGCAGCTTACCAGGGACAGGGGTGAATGAAAAACTGTTTTTT,CASSLPGTGVNEKLFF
TRBV2,many,TRBJ1-4,-,TGTGCCAGCAGGGGGATAGGGGGTCGGTATGAAAAACTGTTTTTT,CASRGIGGRYEKLFF
TRBV27,-,TRBJ2-7,-,TGTGCCAGCAGTATACGACAGGGAGGACCCTACGAGCAGTACTTC,CASSIRQGGPYEQYF
TRBV6-6,-,TRBJ1-6,-,TGTGCCAGCAGCCAGACCTATAATTCACCCCTCCACTTT,CASSQTYNSPLHF
TRBV7-9,-,TRBJ1-2,TRBD1,TGTGCCAGCAGCAATACAGGGGGGGACTATGGCTACACCTTC,CASSNTGGDYGYTF
TRBV4-2,-,TRBJ1-2,TRBD1,TGTGCCAGCAGCCAAGATGGGACAGGGATTTCTGGCTACACCTTC,CASSQDGTGISGYTF
TRBV4-3,few,TRBJ1-1,-,TGCGCCAGCAGCCAAGGGGTAGGGGTGATGAACACTGAAGCTTTCTTT,CASSQGVGVMNTEAFF
TRBV7-6,-,TRBJ2-2,TRBD2,TGTGCCAGCTTCGGACTAGCGGGAGCTCACACCGGGGAGCTGTTTTTT,CASFGLAGAHTGELFF
TRBV27,-,TRBJ1-1,-,TGTGCCAGCAGTTCGATTCCTGTTTCGGGGACTGAAGCTTTCTTT,CASSSIPVSGTEAFF
TRBV10-1,-,TRBJ1-6,-,TGCGCCAGCAGTGAGCAAGGAGCTTCACCCCTCCACTTT,CASSEQGASPLHF
TRBV5-1,-,TRBJ1-2,-,TGCGCCAGCAGCTTAGGTGCGGATAACTATGGCTACACCTTC,CASSLGADNYGYTF
TRBV5-6,-,TRBJ1-5,-,TGTGCCAGCAGCCTTCAGGGCGCGGTTTTTCAGCCCCAGCATTTT,CASSLQGAVFQPQHF
TRBV2,-,TRBJ2-1,TRBD2,TGTGCCAGCAGACCTATGGGACTATCCAATGAGCAGTTCTTC,CASRPMGLSNEQFF
TRBV19,-,TRBJ1-2,-,TGTGCCAGTAGTATAGTGCCAGTCGCCTATGGCTACACCTTC,CASSIVPVAYGYTF
TRBV18,-,TRBJ2-5,-,TGTGCCAGCTCTATCAGGGGCCAAGAGACCCAGTACTTC,CASSIRGQETQYF
TRBV19,-,TRBJ2-2,-,TGTGCCAGTAGGGGGGGAAGAACCGGGGAGCTGTTTTTT,CASRGGRTGELFF
TRBV4-3,-,TRBJ2-3,-,TGCGCCAGCTCGGTGCTGCTAGCATCAGATACGCAGTATTTT,CASSVLLASDTQYF
TRBV7-9,-,TRBJ2-1,-,TGTGCCAGCAGTCAGTCCGGGAGCGCCCATGAGCAGTTCTTC,CASSQSGSAHEQFF
TRBV11-2,-,TRBJ2-3,-,TGTGCCAGCAGCTTTGGGGGTATCCGGGAGCGCACAGATACGCAGTATTTT,CASSFGGIRERTDTQYF
TRBV27,-,TRBJ2-3,-,TGTGCCACGATAAACAGCGGCAGCACAGATACGCAGTATTTT,CATINSGSTDTQYF
TRBV27,-,TRBJ1-2,-,TGTGCCAGCAGTTTACAGGGCCCTCACAGCTATGGCTACACCTTC,CASSLQGPHSYGYTF
TRBV5-1,-,TRBJ2-7,TRBD2,TGCGCCAGCAGCTTGACTAGCGGAGCCCACGAGCAGTACTTC,CASSLTSGAHEQYF
TRBV5-6,-,TRBJ2-6,TRBD2,TGTGCCAGCAGCCCGCGACTAGCGGGAGTTACTGGGGCCAACGTCCTGACTTTC,CASSPRLAGVTGANVLTF
TRBV5-6,-,TRBJ2-7,-,TGTGCCAGCAGCTTGGAACAGGGTTCCTACGAGCAGTACTTC,CASSLEQGSYEQYF
TRBV6-5,-,TRBJ2-5,-,TGTGCCAGCAGTCCAAACACCGGGGAGACCCAGTACTTC,CASSPNTGETQYF
TRBV2,-,TRBJ1-2,-,TGTGCCAGCAGTGAAGAACTGTGGGGCTACACCTTC,CASSEELWGYTF
TRBV7-9,-,TRBJ2-2,-,TGTGCCAGCAGCCGGACCTCTACTAGAACGAACACCGGGGAGCTGTTTTTT,CASSRTSTRTNTGELFF
TRBV7-2,-,TRBJ1-1,TRBD1,TGTGCCAGCAGTCGCGCAGGGGGCGCCGCTGAAGCTTTCTTT,CASSRAGGAAEAFF
TRBV5-1,-,TRBJ1-1,-,TGCGCCAGCAGCCTAGGTCCCTTTGAGTTGAACACTGAAGCTTTCTTT,CASSLGPFELNTEAFF
TRBV10-2,-,TRBJ2-5,TRBD1,TGCGCCAGCAACAGACAGGGAGTCCCCCCAGAGACCCAGTACTTC,CASNRQGVPPETQYF
TRBV21-1,-,TRBJ2-1,-,TGTGCCAGCAGCAATTTTGGGACGGCGGCGGAAGGGGGCTCCTACAATGAGCAGTTCTTC,CASSNFGTAAEGGSYNEQFF